A selection of T cell receptor beta chains follows, all from one sample in a study of CD8 T cells in Susac syndrome. TCRdb itself ran the immunoSEQ multiplex PCR reads through MiXCR, one entry per CDR3 protein. The profile shows some 94,000 distinct CDR3 sequences, just under 95% of them singletons. The source material was CD4+ T cells from PBMCs. These receptor sequences come from a human donor with Susac syndrome. The CDR3 runs from the conserved cysteine through the conserved F or W. A D gene is named only where the DNA matches it firmly. Expanded clones get a size class; other rows say once, few or many, or leave the size out.

J | D | size | V | CDR3 | DNA
TRBJ2-1 | - | - | TRBV7-2 | CASSFTGSLNEQFF | TGTGCCAGCAGCTTTACAGGGTCACTCAATGAGCAGTTCTTC
TRBJ2-2 | TRBD2 | - | TRBV29-1 | CSADRGEGTGELFF | TGCAGCGCGGACCGTGGGGAGGGGACCGGGGAGCTGTTTTTT
TRBJ1-1 | - | - | TRBV19 | CASSTDFTDLNTEAFF | TGTGCCAGTAGTACCGATTTCACAGATTTGAACACTGAAGCTTTCTTT
TRBJ2-7 | - | - | TRBV6-5 | CASSYGGSPYEQYF | TGTGCCAGCAGTTACGGTGGCAGCCCCTACGAGCAGTACTTC
TRBJ1-5 | - | - | TRBV29-1 | CSVGWGPNQPQHF | TGCAGCGTTGGTTGGGGTCCCAATCAGCCCCAGCATTTT
TRBJ2-1 | - | - | TRBV28 | CASSLAGQVLGNEQFF | TGTGCCAGCAGTTTAGCCGGGCAGGTTCTGGGCAATGAGCAGTTCTTC
TRBJ2-2 | - | - | TRBV3-1 | CASSQYPGELFF | TGTGCCAGCAGCCAATATCCCGGGGAGCTGTTTTTT
TRBJ1-2 | - | - | TRBV11-2 | CASSLSPAGYTF | TGTGCCAGCAGCTTATCCCCGGCTGGCTACACCTTC
TRBJ1-6 | TRBD1 | - | TRBV12-3/TRBV12-4 | CASSRDRANSPLHF | TGTGCCAGCAGCCGAGACAGGGCCAATTCACCCCTCCACTTT
TRBJ1-2 | TRBD1 | once | TRBV11-2 | CASSLDRGSNYGYTF | TGTGCCAGCAGCTTAGACAGGGGGTCAAACTATGGCTACACCTTC
TRBJ1-3 | - | - | TRBV30 | CAWRRPGVSGNTIYF | TGTGCCTGGAGGCGGCCCGGGGTATCAGGAAACACCATATATTTT
TRBJ2-2 | - | - | TRBV7-9 | CASSFEGELFF | TGTGCCAGCAGCTTCGAGGGGGAGCTGTTTTTT
TRBJ2-3 | - | - | TRBV25-1 | CASSASQGSTDTQYF | TGTGCCAGCAGTGCTTCACAGGGTTCTACAGATACGCAGTATTTT
TRBJ1-5 | TRBD1 | once | TRBV30 | CAWAGTGDQPQHF | TGTGCCTGGGCCGGGACAGGAGATCAGCCCCAGCATTTT
TRBJ2-1 | - | - | TRBV28 | CASSSDVEQFF | TGTGCCAGCAGCTCCGACGTTGAGCAGTTCTTC
TRBJ2-6 | - | - | TRBV9 | CASSVVVGGANVLTF | TGTGCCAGCAGCGTAGTCGTTGGTGGGGCCAACGTCCTGACTTTC
TRBJ2-6 | - | - | TRBV5-1 | CASSWAGASGANVLTF | TGCGCCAGCAGCTGGGCGGGCGCCTCTGGGGCCAACGTCCTGACTTTC
TRBJ2-7 | TRBD1 | - | TRBV29-1 | CSVEDPGQGYEQYF | TGCAGCGTTGAAGATCCTGGACAGGGTTACGAGCAGTACTTC
TRBJ1-6 | - | - | TRBV4-1 | CASSHPKGENSPLHF | TGCGCCAGCAGTCACCCCAAGGGGGAGAATTCACCCCTCCACTTT
TRBJ1-1 | - | - | TRBV20-1 | CSASTGSIEAFF | TGCAGTGCTAGTACAGGGTCCATTGAAGCTTTCTTT
TRBJ2-7 | - | - | TRBV3-1 | CASSPGYEQYF | TGTGCCAGCAGCCCCGGCTACGAGCAGTACTTC
TRBJ2-1 | - | - | TRBV20-1 | CSVGGGLQGGNEQFF | TGCAGTGTCGGCGGGGGTCTCCAAGGGGGGAATGAGCAGTTCTTC
TRBJ1-2 | - | - | TRBV7-9 | CASSLGGSDAGYTF | TGTGCCAGCAGCCTTGGGGGCTCCGATGCGGGCTACACCTTC
TRBJ2-5 | - | - | TRBV30 | CAWSVRGFAGGGETQYF | TGTGCCTGGAGTGTACGGGGCTTTGCGGGTGGTGGAGAGACCCAGTACTTC
TRBJ2-2 | - | once | TRBV29-1 | CSVPPLGGTTGELFF | TGCAGCGTCCCCCCCCTTGGGGGTACGACCGGGGAGCTGTTTTTT
TRBJ2-3 | - | - | TRBV5-1 | CASSETGGTQYF | TGCGCCAGCAGCGAAACTGGGGGTACGCAGTATTTT
TRBJ2-7 | - | - | TRBV29-1 | CSVSRDPDEQYF | TGCAGCGTTTCCAGGGATCCCGACGAGCAGTACTTC
TRBJ2-3 | - | - | TRBV15 | CATRGSRDTQYF | TGTGCCACCAGGGGGAGTCGGGATACGCAGTATTTT
TRBJ2-1 | - | - | TRBV5-4 | CASSLAGADEQFF | TGTGCCAGCAGCTTGGCCGGGGCCGATGAGCAGTTCTTC
TRBJ2-3 | - | - | TRBV5-1 | CASSSDRITTSTDTQYF | TGCGCCAGCAGCTCGGACAGAATAACTACTAGCACAGATACGCAGTATTTT
TRBJ1-5 | - | - | TRBV6-2/TRBV6-3 | CASSVYLFPGGNQPQHF | TGTGCCAGCAGTGTCTACCTTTTTCCTGGTGGCAATCAGCCCCAGCATTTT
TRBJ2-1 | - | - | TRBV21-1 | CASSKPLEMRVREQFF | TGTGCCAGCAGCAAACCCCTAGAGATGAGGGTTAGGGAGCAGTTCTTC
TRBJ2-7 | - | - | TRBV14 | CASSQVQGYEQYF | TGTGCCAGCAGCCAGGTACAGGGTTACGAGCAGTACTTC
TRBJ2-3 | - | - | TRBV29-1 | CSALIPFTDTQYF | TGCAGCGCCCTAATCCCTTTCACAGATACGCAGTATTTT
TRBJ2-1 | - | - | TRBV30 | CAWSQGSSYNEQFF | TGTGCCTGGAGTCAGGGGAGCTCCTACAATGAGCAGTTCTTC
TRBJ2-3 | - | - | TRBV30 | CAWSVAGDTQYF | TGTGCCTGGAGTGTAGCAGGGGATACGCAGTATTTT
TRBJ2-7 | - | - | TRBV5-6 | CASSPPSGRSYEQYF | TGTGCCAGCAGCCCCCCTTCGGGAAGGTCTTACGAGCAGTACTTC
TRBJ2-5 | - | - | TRBV27 | CASSLGSKPKTQYF | TGTGCCAGCAGTTTAGGATCGAAGCCTAAGACCCAGTACTTC
TRBJ2-7 | TRBD2 | - | TRBV20-1 | CSASGTSGGMAYEQYF | TGCAGTGCTAGCGGCACTAGCGGGGGGATGGCCTACGAGCAGTACTTC
TRBJ2-5 | TRBD2 | - | TRBV24-1 | CATSIIAGPGETQYF | TGTGCCACCAGTATCATAGCGGGGCCCGGAGAGACCCAGTACTTC
TRBJ2-7 | - | - | TRBV5-1 | CASSLGQGRNNEQYF | TGCGCCAGCAGCTTGGGTCAGGGGCGCAACAACGAGCAGTACTTC
TRBJ1-1 | TRBD1 | - | TRBV30 | CAWSRGLGTEAFF | TGTGCCTGGAGCAGGGGGCTTGGGACTGAAGCTTTCTTT
TRBJ2-6 | TRBD1 | - | TRBV30 | CAWSSPGQEGSGANVLTF | TGTGCCTGGAGTTCACCCGGACAGGAAGGCTCTGGGGCCAACGTCCTGACTTTC
TRBJ1-2 | - | - | TRBV20-1 | CSARDRGAFYGYTF | TGCAGTGCTAGAGATCGGGGGGCCTTCTATGGCTACACCTTC
TRBJ2-5 | - | - | TRBV3-1 | CASSQVETQYF | TGTGCCAGCAGCCAAGTAGAGACCCAGTACTTC
TRBJ1-1 | - | - | TRBV5-1 | CASSLVAATEAFF | TGCGCCAGCAGCTTGGTCGCGGCCACTGAAGCTTTCTTT